This entry lists 24 T cell receptor beta chains sequenced from one sample in a study of T cell repertoires and Cas9 in healthy adults. This table comes from immunoSEQ multiplex PCR, and its TCRdb copy is limited to in-frame clones, with some not included. The sample has 13,000 to 15,000 clones, nearly 90% seen once. The source material was Tregs (CD4+, CD25+, CD127-, CD137-, CD154-) from PBMCs; culture status not recorded. All receptors come from a human donor in good health.

The chain recombines TRBV7-2 with TRBJ1-1; D uncertain. The CDR3 contains 13 residues. Germline V CDR1 and CDR2: SGHTA, FQGNSA. The germline V and J ends were trimmed by 7 bases and 4 bases, with 13 bases remaining between them. CDR3 bases: TGTGCCAGCACCTCCCGGTTTGCCACTGAAGCTTTCTTT. It translates to CASTSRFATEAFF. Drawing the rest from reference TRBV7-2 and TRBJ1-1, the complete variable domain is GAGVSQSPSNKVTEKGKDVELRCDPISGHTALYWYRQSLGQGLEFLIYFQGNSAPDKSGLPSDRFSAERTGGSVSTLTIQRTQQEDSAVYLCASTSRFATEAFFGQGTRLTVV.

V is TRBV7-2 and J is TRBJ1-1; D remains unclear. V gave up 5 bases and J gave up 0 bases, with 10 bases separating them. This CDR3 has 14 residues. Per the germline V gene, CDR1 is SGHTA and CDR2 is FQGNSA. The CDR3 sequence: CASSPHNMNTEAFF. DNA for the CDR3: TGTGCCAGCAGCCCACACAATATGAACACTGAAGCTTTCTTT.

This chain joins TRBV6-5 and TRBJ1-2; 7 positions match TRBD1. V trimming: 5 bases; J trimming: 4 bases; junction bases outside the gene matches: 10. This CDR3 has 15 amino acids. Germline lookup yields CDR1 MNHEY and CDR2 SVGAGI. Here the CDR3 DNA reads TGTGCCAGCAGTCCTGCAGGGGGGGGCGCCTATGGCTACACCTTC. It encodes CASSPAGGGAYGYTF.

This clone has just one count. The chain recombines TRBV5-1 with TRBJ1-3, with D perhaps TRBD1 (5 bases). The V and J ends lost 0 bases and 2 bases respectively, with 9 bases between them. Germline values: CDR1 SGHRS, CDR2 YFSETQ. The CDR3 has 15 amino acids. CDR3 nucleotide sequence: TGCGCCAGCAGCTTGGAGGCAGGGACTGGAAACACCATATATTTT. As protein: CASSLEAGTGNTIYF.

This clone was detected a few times. The genes are TRBV4-3 and TRBJ2-4; D possibly corresponds to TRBD2 (5 bases). V was cut by 1 base and J by 9 bases, with 16 bases left in between. The CDR3 length is 15 residues. In germline, CDR1 is LGHNA, CDR2 YSLEER. The CDR3 is CASSQAPLPTSIQYF. CDR3 nucleotides: TGCGCCAGCAGCCAAGCCCCCTTGCCTACTAGCATTCAGTACTTC.

This chain links TRBV27 with TRBJ2-5; D is possibly TRBD2 (6 bases). Trimming removed 10 bases from V and 0 bases from J, with 18 bases in between. Germline V gene sequence: CDR1 MNHEY, CDR2 SMNVEV (reference sequence). This CDR3 spans 15 amino acids. The CDR3 region is CATIRLVGNQETQYF. In DNA form, the CDR3 reads TGTGCCACCATTAGACTAGTTGGGAACCAAGAGACCCAGTACTTC.

The table lists this clone with a count of one. The V call is TRBV30, the J call TRBJ2-1, with D maybe TRBD1 (5 bases). The germline V gene has CDR1 GTSNPN and CDR2 SVGIG (reference sequence). The V end was cut by 2 bases, the J end by 8 bases, with 13 bases between. The CDR3 runs to 13 residues. In DNA form, the CDR3 reads TGTGCCTGGAGTCTTTTTAGGGGATATGAGCAGTTCTTC. Amino acids: CAWSLFRGYEQFF.

The gene calls are TRBV19 and TRBJ2-3; D call uncertain. The CDR3 contains 12 residues. Trimming removed 5 bases from V and 5 bases from J, with 8 bases in between. Germline-derived CDR1 and CDR2 are LNHDA and SQIVND (reference sequence). CDR3 amino acids: CASSAARDTQYF. CDR3 in DNA: TGTGCCAGTAGTGCCGCCCGAGATACGCAGTATTTT.

This clone was observed a single time. J is TRBJ2-1 and V is TRBV7-7, with D perhaps matching TRBD2 (5 bases). This CDR3 has 14 residues. V was trimmed by 1 base and J by 5 bases, leaving 9 bases between them. The germline gives CDR1 SSHAT, CDR2 FNYEAQ (reference sequence). As DNA, the CDR3 is TGTGCCAGCAGCTTAGAGTTGAGGGACAATGAGCAGTTCTTC. Translation gives CASSLELRDNEQFF.

This clone showed up just a few times. The J gene is TRBJ2-5, the V gene TRBV27; TRBD1 aligns across 7 bases. CDR3 length: 14 amino acids. Germline CDR1 is MNHEY and CDR2 is SMNVEV (reference sequence). V was pared by 6 bases and J by 7 bases, with 11 bases of the junction left unmatched. The CDR3 loop is CASRPQPGQRTQYF. The CDR3 bases are TGTGCCAGCAGACCCCAGCCGGGACAGCGGACCCAGTACTTC.

This rearrangement joins TRBV18 to TRBJ1-4, with D possibly matching TRBD1 (5 bases). Germline V gene sequence: CDR1 KGHSH, CDR2 LQKENI. CDR3 size: 14 residues. The V and J ends lost 4 bases and 8 bases respectively, with 14 bases between them. In DNA, the CDR3 is TGTGCCAGCTCACGGGACCAAGGGAACGAAAAACTGTTTTTT. It yields the protein CASSRDQGNEKLFF.

DNA for the CDR3: TGCGCCAGCAGCCTGATGGGGGAAAAACTGTTTTTT. This sequence encodes CASSLMGEKLFF. The rearrangement links TRBV4-1 to TRBJ1-4; no definite D call. Trimming shortened V by 4 bases and J by 8 bases, and 8 bases separated the two germline ends. The CDR3 is made up of 12 amino acids. Germline V lookup: CDR1 MGHRA, CDR2 YSYEKL.

This clone came up a few times. This rearrangement joins TRBV10-3 to TRBJ1-6; unclear D gene. This CDR3 is built from 14 residues. CDR1 is ENHRY, CDR2 SYGVKD, per germline. V lost 10 bases, J lost 7 bases, and 17 bases lay in between. Written as DNA, the CDR3 is TGTGCCACCGCCCGTGACGGTCCCAATTCACCCCTCCACTTT. Translated: CATARDGPNSPLHF.

The rearrangement uses TRBV25-1 and TRBJ1-4, with 7 bases aligning to TRBD1. The V segment lost 3 bases and the J segment 5 bases; nucleotides outside the gene matches: 9. The V gene's germline CDR1 is MGHDK and CDR2 SYGVNS. This CDR3 is 16 amino acids long. CDR3 protein: CASSDNFRGQNEKLFF. DNA for the CDR3: TGTGCCAGCAGTGACAACTTCCGGGGACAGAATGAAAAACTGTTTTTT.

This chain joins TRBV5-1 and TRBJ1-5; TRBD1 might be the D (6 bases). Germline V CDR1 and CDR2: SGHRS, YFSETQ. Trimming took off 0 bases at V and 6 bases at J, with 13 bases between the two ends. The CDR3 covers 15 residues. The CDR3 loop reads CASSLAGGAGQPQHF. The CDR3 DNA reads as TGCGCCAGCAGCTTGGCGGGGGGCGCGGGTCAGCCCCAGCATTTT. Full variable domain (remainder filled in from reference TRBV5-1 and TRBJ1-5): KAGVTQTPRYLIKTRGQQVTLSCSPISGHRSVSWYQQTPGQGLQFLFEYFSETQRNKGNFPGRFSGRQFSNSRSEMNVSTLELGDSALYLCASSLAGGAGQPQHFGDGTRLSIL.

This chain joins TRBV6-6 and TRBJ1-2; 8 positions agree with TRBD1. With 6 bases clipped from V and 8 bases from J, the junction kept 5 bases outside the gene matches. The CDR3 is 12 residues long. CDR1 is MNHNY and CDR2 is SVGAGI in the germline V gene (reference sequence). Here the CDR3 reads CASSRTGRGYTF. In DNA, the CDR3 is TGTGCCAGCAGCCGGACAGGGCGGGGCTACACCTTC.

This chain links TRBV7-3 with TRBJ2-7; 9 bases line up with TRBD1. Looked up from germline, CDR1 is SGHTA and CDR2 is FQGTGA. There are 13 residues in the CDR3. V lost 5 bases, J lost 6 bases, and 5 bases stayed unmatched. The CDR3 region has the DNA TGTGCCAGCAGCCCCCTGGACAGGGGCGAGCAGTACTTC. Translation: CASSPLDRGEQYF.

V is TRBV4-2 and J is TRBJ2-4, with TRBD1 as a possible D gene (5 bases). Germline V gives CDR1 LGHNA, CDR2 YNFKEQ. Trimming pared 0 bases from V and 4 bases from J, leaving 7 bases between. CDR3 size: 14 residues. Written as DNA, the CDR3 is TGTGCCAGCAGCCAAGACAGGGTAAAAAACATTCAGTACTTC. It is translated as CASSQDRVKNIQYF.

This chain joins TRBV28 and TRBJ1-5, with 9 bases aligning to TRBD1. Trimming at V came to 5 bases and at J to 3 bases, leaving 8 bases not matched to a gene. Germline V gene sequence: CDR1 MDHEN, CDR2 SYDVKM. There are 16 residues in the CDR3. CDR3 protein: CASSPMDRGYNQPQHF. The CDR3 coding sequence is TGTGCCAGCAGTCCAATGGACAGGGGATACAATCAGCCCCAGCATTTT.

V is TRBV4-3 and J is TRBJ1-1; tentative D call: TRBD1 (6 bases). Between the trimmed V and J ends, which lost 0 bases and 11 bases, there was a span of 13 bases. Germline V gene sequence: CDR1 LGHNA, CDR2 YSLEER. The length of the CDR3 is 13 residues. CDR3 amino acids: CASSQDRTARAFF. CDR3 coding DNA: TGCGCCAGCAGCCAAGATCGGACAGCTAGGGCTTTCTTT.

J is TRBJ2-3 and V is TRBV6-1; no clear D. CDR1 and CDR2 from the germline V gene are MNHNS and SASEGT. The CDR3 runs 15 residues. Trimming took 5 bases from V and 6 from J, leaving 18 bases between them. DNA of the CDR3: TGTGCCAGCAGTACCAGTTCAGGTCTTGGGGATACGCAGTATTTT. Its translation: CASSTSSGLGDTQYF.

The chain carries TRBV19 and TRBJ1-4; TRBD1 matches 9 bases. Germline V lookup: CDR1 LNHDA, CDR2 SQIVND (reference sequence). The CDR3 is made up of 16 amino acids. V was pared by 6 bases and J by 7 bases, with 12 bases of the junction left unmatched. CDR3 residues: CASRSTGGESGEKLFF. Here the CDR3 DNA reads TGTGCCAGTAGATCTACAGGGGGCGAGTCCGGTGAAAAACTGTTTTTT. Combining the CDR3 with reference TRBV19 and TRBJ1-4 gives the whole variable domain DGGITQSPKYLFRKEGQNVTLSCEQNLNHDAMYWYRQDPGQGLRLIYYSQIVNDFQKGDIAEGYSVSREKKESFPLTVTSAQKNPTAFYLCASRSTGGESGEKLFFGSGTQLSVL.

The chain is built from TRBV7-8 and TRBJ2-7; 8 positions agree with TRBD2. The V and J ends lost 5 bases and 4 bases, in that order; junction bases with no gene match: 4. The length of the CDR3 is 13 residues. CDR1 and CDR2 (germline): SGHVS, FQNEAQ. This CDR3 is CASSSGREYEQYV. The CDR3 DNA sequence: TGTGCCAGCAGCAGCGGGAGAGAGTACGAGCAGTACGTC.

Only a few counts were recorded for this clone. The CDR3 loop is CASSADREYGYTF. The CDR3 DNA reads TGTGCCAGTAGCGCAGACAGGGAATATGGCTACACCTTC. The chain uses TRBV19 and TRBJ1-2; 7 positions agree with TRBD1. Losses at the gene ends were 6 bases for V and 5 bases for J; bases not matched to a gene: 6. In germline, CDR1 is LNHDA, CDR2 SQIVND (reference sequence). CDR3 length: 13 amino acids.